This T cell receptor (beta chain) is from a study of shared clonotypes between healthy human individuals. On the study more broadly: Per donor, three plates held CD4 naive cells, three held CD4 memory, two held CD8 naive and one held CD8 memory.

Sequencing was at deep level. Only in-frame clones appear in the TCRdb table, and some are missing; sequencing was by immunoSEQ multiplex PCR. The table has more than 400,000 clones, less than 96% seen once; the top ten hold about 0.064%. Germline V gene lookup returns CDR1 MNHEY and CDR2 SMNVEV (reference sequence). This CDR3 region has 16 residues. V shed 2 bases and J shed 4 bases, with 14 bases lying between them. Note on this clone: Its matching antigen is unknown.

Memory CD4+ cells were the fraction left after CD45RA+ naive selection. Study-level points and caveats: Larger estimated richness was generally recorded for naive subsets relative to memory subsets.

The receptor was derived from a woman under 40 in good health. The chain carries TRBV27 and TRBJ2-2; no definite D call. The sequenced material came from naive CD4+ T cells sorted from blood. As for subset: CD45RA+ positively selected. CDR3 protein: CASSLGLTIVTGELFF. In DNA, the CDR3 is TGTGCCAGCAGTTTAGGGCTAACTATTGTCACCGGGGAGCTGTTTTTT.